The clone carrying this TCR beta chain was recorded once. This CDR3 region has 13 residues. Germline assignment: CDR1 MNHNY and CDR2 SVGAGI (reference sequence). In the original analysis: Counts of nucleated cells, estimated from reference gene primer amplification, were obtained. Clones were sequenced by immunoSEQ multiplex PCR, and TCRdb holds only the in-frame ones, with some missing. V, J and clone size are taken as reported in that table, and D and trimming were inferred from the DNA itself. The sample carries approximately 300,000 clones, more than 80% recorded once. These data belong to a study of blood T cell repertoires in COVID-19. As for the study in general: Acute and convalescent COVID-19 specimens originated in the United States, Italy and Spain. Sources were T cells, B-cell-depleted T cells, or PBMCs; the material itself was cDNA or gDNA.

The Seattle patients joined while their infection was active and were tracked longitudinally afterward. The rearrangement links TRBV6-6 to TRBJ1-4; D gene uncertain. Sequencing was done on a sample of peripheral blood. The sequence derives from a young woman with COVID-19, enrolled during active disease. This chain's CDR3 is CASGGGVGEKLFF. Written as DNA, the CDR3 is TGTGCTTCCGGAGGTGGAGTAGGTGAAAAACTGTTTTTT.